The 10 T cell receptor beta chains presented below share a single source sample, sequenced in a study of blood T cell repertoires in COVID-19. TCRdb's table, derived via immunoSEQ multiplex PCR, lists solely in-frame clones and lacks some. Found here are 250,000 to 300,000 clones, about 90% of them singletons; the top ten hold about 11%. Sequenced input: peripheral blood. The receptor source for this set is a woman under 40 with COVID-19, enrolled during active disease.

This sequence joins TRBV7-8 and TRBJ2-5; 7 bases are a match to TRBD2. The V gene's germline CDR1 is SGHVS and CDR2 FQNEAQ. The V segment lost 1 base and the J segment 4 bases; nucleotides outside the gene matches: 12. This CDR3 spans 17 amino acids. The CDR3 loop is CASSLEAQVSGAETQYF. The CDR3 DNA reads as TGTGCCAGCAGCTTAGAGGCCCAGGTCAGCGGGGCAGAGACCCAGTACTTC.

The rearrangement joins TRBV30 to TRBJ1-5; TRBD1 is a possible D gene (5 bases). The CDR3 runs 14 residues. The germline CDR1 and CDR2 sequences are GTSNPN and SVGIG (reference sequence). V lost 0 bases, J lost 8 bases, and 14 bases lay in between. The CDR3 reads CAWSVDGGGKPQHF. The CDR3 DNA is TGTGCCTGGAGTGTAGATGGGGGAGGGAAGCCCCAGCATTTT. Full variable domain (missing parts from reference TRBV30 and TRBJ1-5): SQTIHQWPATLVQPVGSPLSLECTVEGTSNPNLYWYRQAAGRGLQLLFYSVGIGQISSEVPQNLSASRPQDRQFILSSKKLLLSDSGFYLCAWSVDGGGKPQHFGDGTRLSIL.

The chain has TRBV28 and TRBJ2-1; TRBD2 matches 11 bases. CDR1 and CDR2 from the germline V gene are MDHEN and SYDVKM. V was pared by 6 bases and J by 9 bases, with 7 bases of the junction left unmatched. The CDR3 extends over 14 amino acids. The CDR3 nucleotides are TGTGCCAGCAGGGGTAGCGGGAGGGCGATTGAGCAGTTCTTC. Its translation is CASRGSGRAIEQFF.

V gene TRBV29-1 combines with J gene TRBJ2-7, with D possibly matching TRBD1 (6 bases). CDR3 size: 13 residues. With 8 bases removed from V and 7 bases from J, the gap between germline ends came to 21 bases. The V gene's germline CDR1 is SQVTM and CDR2 ANQGSEA. The CDR3 loop reads CSFKLGHLGEQYF. In DNA form, the CDR3 reads TGCAGCTTCAAGCTGGGACACCTTGGGGAGCAGTACTTC.

J is TRBJ2-1 and V is TRBV4-3; no clear D gene. From germline, CDR1 is LGHNA and CDR2 YSLEER. Trimming removed 3 bases at V and 6 bases at J, with 12 bases between. The length of the CDR3 is 14 residues. This chain's CDR3 is CASSQRSRRNEQFF. The CDR3 DNA sequence: TGCGCCAGCAGCCAGAGGAGCCGCCGCAATGAGCAGTTCTTC.

The rearrangement joins TRBV18 to TRBJ2-7; 10 bases line up with TRBD1. The CDR3 loop spans 13 amino acids. V trimming: 5 bases; J trimming: 4 bases; junction bases outside the gene matches: 2. Germline assignment: CDR1 KGHSH and CDR2 LQKENI. The CDR3 DNA is TGTGCCAGCTCAGCGGGACAGGGGTACGAGCAGTACTTC. Translated, it gives CASSAGQGYEQYF.

A single count supports this clone. The chain couples TRBV6-6 to TRBJ2-7; 12 positions agree with TRBD2. The CDR3 length is 15 residues. Unmatched junction bases numbered 5, after V lost 5 bases and J lost 3 bases. Germline V gene data show CDR1 as MNHNY and CDR2 as SVGAGI (reference sequence). For the CDR3, the DNA is TGTGCCAGCAGTAAACGACTAGCGGGGGACTACGAGCAGTACTTC. The encoded protein is CASSKRLAGDYEQYF.

J is TRBJ1-6 and V is TRBV28, with D possibly TRBD1 on 5 matching bases. Trimming cost V 8 bases and J 10 bases, with 21 bases left between them. Looked up from germline, CDR1 is MDHEN and CDR2 is SYDVKM. The CDR3 sequence is 15 residues long. The CDR3 loop reads CASGDLLWGGSPLHF. DNA of the CDR3: TGTGCCAGCGGGGACTTATTATGGGGGGGATCACCCCTCCACTTT.

This clone was observed a single time. The J gene is TRBJ1-4, the V gene TRBV30, with a tentative D call TRBD1 (5 bases). The V end was cut by 3 bases, the J end by 1 base, with 15 bases between. Germline V gene lookup returns CDR1 GTSNPN and CDR2 SVGIG (reference sequence). The CDR3 runs 16 residues. The CDR3 nucleotides read TGTGCCTGGAGCCCGGGGGTCGTCGGAACTAATGAAAAACTGTTTTTT. Translated: CAWSPGVVGTNEKLFF. Combining the CDR3 with reference TRBV30 and TRBJ1-4 gives the whole variable domain SQTIHQWPATLVQPVGSPLSLECTVEGTSNPNLYWYRQAAGRGLQLLFYSVGIGQISSEVPQNLSASRPQDRQFILSSKKLLLSDSGFYLCAWSPGVVGTNEKLFFGSGTQLSVL.

The V call is TRBV19, the J call TRBJ1-5; D may be TRBD1 (6 bases). V was cut by 9 bases and J by 3 bases, with 9 bases left in between. From germline, CDR1 is LNHDA and CDR2 SQIVND (reference sequence). This CDR3 has 12 amino acids. CDR3 DNA sequence: TGTGCCAGAAACAGGGACAATCAGCCCCAGCATTTT. It specifies CARNRDNQPQHF.